This passage covers 21 T cell receptor beta chains from one sample sequenced in a study of T cells expressing NK-cell markers. TCRdb re-called the 5' RACE reads, yielding one record per CDR3 amino acid sequence without DNA. Here the sample table reports a few hundred thousand distinct CDR3 sequences. Specimen: blood T cells: a sorted CD56 or NKG2C T cell subset, CD4+ or CD8+ T cells, or bulk PBMC T cells (not recorded which). The receptors derive from a man younger than 35 in good health.

The gene calls are TRBV6-5 and TRBJ1-4. The CDR3 loop spans 13 amino acids. CDR1 and CDR2 from the germline V gene are MNHEY and SVGAGI. The CDR3 sequence is CASSYSRTERLFF.

The V gene is TRBV7-2, the J gene TRBJ2-7. This CDR3 contains 14 residues. Germline CDR1 SGHTA, CDR2 FQGNSA. This CDR3 is CASSFGVLGYEQYF.

The V and J genes are TRBV24-1 and TRBJ2-2; absent DNA, TCRdb's TRBD1 call cannot be checked. This CDR3 comprises 17 residues. The germline V gene has CDR1 KGHDR and CDR2 SFDVKD. The CDR3: CATSDTTGTGIGGELFF.

The gene calls are TRBV30 and TRBJ2-5; there is no DNA to check the TCRdb D call of TRBD2. Germline CDR1 reads GTSNPN; CDR2 reads SVGIG (reference sequence). The CDR3 length is 14 residues. The CDR3 spells CAWIYQGSQETQYF.

The rearrangement joins TRBV7-9 to TRBJ2-2. The CDR3 totals 15 residues. Germline V lookup: CDR1 SEHNR, CDR2 FQNEAQ (reference sequence). The CDR3 reads CASSELIWDTGELFF.

The chain recombines TRBV20-1 with TRBJ2-4. This CDR3 region has 15 residues. CDR1 is DFQATT, CDR2 SNEGSKA, per germline (reference sequence). This CDR3 is CSALYLRQGKNIQYF.

The chain employs TRBV12-3 or TRBV12-4 and TRBJ1-1; the D gene TCRdb calls, TRBD1, cannot be checked with no DNA. The CDR3 is made up of 15 amino acids. The CDR3 region is CASSPPQPKNTEAFF.

The chain has TRBV7-6 and TRBJ2-2; TCRdb's assignment of TRBD1 cannot be checked, as there is no DNA. The CDR3 runs 16 residues. Germline CDR1 SGHVS, CDR2 FNYEAQ. The CDR3 reads CASSLQGSAVTGELFF.

The gene calls are TRBV2 and TRBJ2-3; TCRdb proposes TRBD1, but this gene call is untestable without DNA. The CDR3 is 15 residues long. CDR1 is SNHLY, CDR2 FYNNEI, per germline. This CDR3 reads CASSEGARGTDTQYF.

The genes are TRBV4-1 and TRBJ2-1; TCRdb outputs TRBD1, but without DNA this stays unchecked. This CDR3 is built from 16 residues. Germline CDR1 and CDR2: MGHRA and YSYEKL. The CDR3: CASSQAAGTGYNEQFF.

The gene calls are TRBV6-1 and TRBJ1-5; TCRdb picks TRBD1, but there is no DNA to check that call. This CDR3 is 14 amino acids long. CDR1 and CDR2 from the germline V gene are MNHNS and SASEGT. The chain's CDR3 is CASSETGGRQPQHF.

J is TRBJ1-2 and V is TRBV30; the D call of TRBD1 rests on TCRdb alone, since no DNA is present to check it. The CDR3 is 13 amino acids. Germline V gene data show CDR1 as GTSNPN and CDR2 as SVGIG (reference sequence). CDR3 protein: CAWSHGAGDGYTF.

The CDR3 loop is CASSLVGTAPKVLHF. The chain has TRBV12-3 or TRBV12-4 and TRBJ1-6; without DNA, the TCRdb call of TRBD1 cannot be checked. CDR3 length: 15 amino acids.

This chain connects TRBV10-3 to TRBJ1-5. This CDR3 comprises 13 residues. CDR1 and CDR2 from the germline V gene are ENHRY and SYGVKD. CDR3 loop: CAISESAGQPQHF.

V is TRBV29-1 and J is TRBJ2-2. The CDR3 consists of 13 residues. In germline, CDR1 is SQVTM, CDR2 ANQGSEA. The CDR3 loop reads CSADSKNTGELFF.

The genes are TRBV27 and TRBJ1-5; TCRdb lists TRBD1, though no DNA is available to test this call. Germline V gene sequence: CDR1 MNHEY, CDR2 SMNVEV (reference sequence). This CDR3 is 17 amino acids long. The CDR3 loop reads CASSSLGQSLVNQPQHF.

CDR3 sequence: CASSFDTRGTEAFF. V is TRBV7-9 and J is TRBJ1-1; TCRdb's assignment of TRBD1 cannot be checked, as there is no DNA. CDR3 length: 14 amino acids. In germline, CDR1 is SEHNR, CDR2 FQNEAQ (reference sequence).

The chain is built from TRBV7-8 and TRBJ2-3. Germline V gene sequence: CDR1 SGHVS, CDR2 FQNEAQ. CDR3 length: 14 residues. CDR3: CASSRAEVSDTQYF.

This chain links TRBV29-1 with TRBJ2-3. There are 11 residues in the CDR3. Germline values: CDR1 SQVTM, CDR2 ANQGSEA. The CDR3 sequence is CSGEGPDTQYF.

The chain combines TRBV7-8 with TRBJ2-7; the D gene TCRdb calls, TRBD1, cannot be checked with no DNA. The CDR3 contains 15 residues. The germline CDR1 and CDR2 sequences are SGHVS and FQNEAQ. The CDR3: CASSLAGVPGYEQYF.

J is TRBJ2-2 and V is TRBV18. From germline, CDR1 is KGHSH and CDR2 LQKENI. The length of the CDR3 is 14 residues. The CDR3 reads CASSTTPGLGELFF.